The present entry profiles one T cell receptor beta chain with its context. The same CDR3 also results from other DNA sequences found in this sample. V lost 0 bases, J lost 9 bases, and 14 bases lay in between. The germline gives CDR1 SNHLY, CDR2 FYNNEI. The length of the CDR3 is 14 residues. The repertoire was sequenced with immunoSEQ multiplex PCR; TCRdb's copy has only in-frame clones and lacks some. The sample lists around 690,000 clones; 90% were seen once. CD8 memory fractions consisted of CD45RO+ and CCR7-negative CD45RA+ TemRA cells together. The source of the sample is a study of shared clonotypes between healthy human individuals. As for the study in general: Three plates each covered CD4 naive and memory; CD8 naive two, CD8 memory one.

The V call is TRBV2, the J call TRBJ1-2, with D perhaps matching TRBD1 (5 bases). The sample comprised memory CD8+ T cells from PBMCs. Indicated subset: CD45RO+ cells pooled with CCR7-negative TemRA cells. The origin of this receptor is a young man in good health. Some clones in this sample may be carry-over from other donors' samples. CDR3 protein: CASSEARVGTRYTF. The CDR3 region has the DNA TGTGCCAGCAGTGAAGCGCGGGTGGGGACTCGCTACACCTTC.